The clone carrying this TCR beta chain was picked up many times. Its antigen is undetermined. TCRdb reprocessed the RT-PCR reads with MiXCR, giving one entry per CDR3 protein. The sample has 450,000 to 700,000 distinct CDR3 sequences; 12% to 15% are singletons. Germline CDR1 reads MNHNS; CDR2 reads SASEGT. This CDR3 is built from 13 residues. Trimming pared 6 bases from V and 0 bases from J, leaving 8 bases between. This record belongs to a study of response to subunit inactivated influenza vaccine. Study-wide findings and caveats: Each seasonal flu vaccination may recruit only limited new T cells, authors suggested.

The chain links TRBV6-1 to TRBJ1-1; a weak D match, TRBD1 (5 bases). The receptor comes from a man between 50 and 59 years old who received an inactivated influenza vaccine. Material: PBMCs from blood, obtained approximately 12 days after vaccination. The CDR3 loop is CASSRDLNTEAFF. For the CDR3, the DNA is TGTGCCAGCAGCCGGGACCTGAACACTGAAGCTTTCTTT.